Below are 10 T cell receptor beta chains sequenced from a single sample in a study of OX40 agonist ivuxolimab in advanced cancers. This table comes from immunoSEQ multiplex PCR, and its TCRdb copy is limited to in-frame clones, with some not included. The table lists more than 45,000 clones, 83% of them singletons, with over 1% in the top ten. The sample in question was CD4+ or CD8+ T cells sorted from blood, obtained in a trial of the OX40 agonist ivuxolimab. The receptors come from an adult with an advanced solid tumor such as melanoma, head and neck, liver or kidney cancer.

This clone has a handful of counts. This chain connects TRBV11-3 to TRBJ2-7; 9 positions match TRBD1. The CDR3 runs to 15 residues. V was clipped by 1 base and J by 3 bases; unmatched bases: 4. Germline CDR1 reads SGHNT; CDR2 reads YENEEA. The CDR3 here is CASSLGPTGGYEQYF. The CDR3 DNA is TGTGCCAGCAGCTTAGGACCGACAGGGGGCTACGAGCAGTACTTC. The complete variable domain, with remaining parts taken from reference TRBV11-3 and TRBJ2-7, reads EAGVVQSPRYKIIEKKQPVAFWCNPISGHNTLYWYLQNLGQGPELLIRYENEEAVDDSQLPKDRFSAERLKGVDSTLKIQPAELGDSAVYLCASSLGPTGGYEQYFGPGTRLTVT.

The chain couples TRBV7-9 to TRBJ2-1; maybe TRBD1 (6 bases). Trimming removed 1 base from V and 5 bases from J, with 15 bases in between. The CDR3 sequence is 16 residues long. Germline V gene sequence: CDR1 SEHNR, CDR2 FQNEAQ (reference sequence). The CDR3 spells CASSLERGSGNNEQFF. The CDR3 nucleotides are TGTGCCAGCAGCTTAGAAAGGGGGAGTGGGAACAATGAGCAGTTCTTC. The whole variable domain, remainder taken from reference TRBV7-9 and TRBJ2-1, is DTGVSQNPRHKITKRGQNVTFRCDPISEHNRLYWYRQTLGQGPEFLTYFQNEAQLEKSRLLSDRFSAERPKGSFSTLEIQRTEQGDSAMYLCASSLERGSGNNEQFFGPGTRLTVL.

This clone was picked up one time. The CDR3 reads CASSLGLGVYNEQFF. CDR3 nucleotide sequence: TGTGCCAGCAGCTTAGGGTTAGGGGTCTACAATGAGCAGTTCTTC. The chain carries TRBV11-3 and TRBJ2-1; a possible D gene is TRBD1 (5 bases). Trimming pared 1 base from V and 3 bases from J, leaving 10 bases between. Germline V gene sequence: CDR1 SGHNT, CDR2 YENEEA. This CDR3 has 15 residues.

This chain uses TRBV19 with TRBJ1-2; the D is unclear. CDR3 length: 13 amino acids. Germline V gene lookup returns CDR1 LNHDA and CDR2 SQIVND (reference sequence). The ends were cut back, 7 bases at V and 2 bases at J, with 11 bases in the middle. The CDR3 sequence: CASTLAENYGYTF. Here the CDR3 DNA reads TGTGCCAGTACCCTGGCCGAGAACTATGGCTACACCTTC.

V is TRBV6-5 and J is TRBJ2-7; 10 bases fit TRBD2. This CDR3 contains 14 residues. CDR1 MNHEY and CDR2 SVGAGI come from the germline V gene. Trimming at V came to 4 bases and at J to 3 bases, leaving 3 bases not matched to a gene. The CDR3 reads CASSSGTSVYEQYF. CDR3 nucleotide sequence: TGTGCCAGCAGTTCCGGGACTAGCGTCTACGAGCAGTACTTC.

V usage is TRBV4-3 and J usage is TRBJ1-6; 8 bases map to TRBD1. There are 16 residues in the CDR3. Germline V CDR1 and CDR2: LGHNA, YSLEER. V lost 0 bases and J lost 9; bases outside the gene matches: 7. The CDR3: CASSQDHATGVSPLHF. For the CDR3, the DNA is TGCGCCAGCAGCCAAGATCATGCGACAGGGGTTTCACCCCTCCACTTT.

The chain employs TRBV10-3 and TRBJ1-5; D perhaps matches TRBD1 (5 bases). Trimming pared 6 bases from V and 11 bases from J, leaving 14 bases between. Germline V gene sequence: CDR1 ENHRY, CDR2 SYGVKD. The length of the CDR3 is 12 residues. CDR3 in DNA: TGTGCCATCAGCCCTGAGGTAGGGGCCCAGCATTTT. Protein sequence: CAISPEVGAQHF.

The chain uses TRBV9 and TRBJ2-7; 7 positions match TRBD2. Germline-derived CDR1 and CDR2 are SGDLS and YYNGEE. CDR3 size: 13 residues. V shed 4 bases, J shed 7 bases, and the junction held 8 bases outside the gene matches. This chain's CDR3 is CASSPSGPGEQYF. The CDR3 region has the DNA TGTGCCAGCAGCCCTAGCGGTCCGGGGGAGCAGTACTTC.

A few counts support this clone. This chain uses TRBV5-1 with TRBJ1-2; 7 nucleotides agree with TRBD1. Trimming removed 4 bases from V and 1 base from J; junction bases left unmatched: 7. Germline CDR1 reads SGHRS; CDR2 reads YFSETQ. The CDR3 runs 15 residues. CDR3 sequence: CASSPRTGGNYGYTF. The CDR3 coding sequence is TGCGCCAGCAGCCCTCGGACAGGAGGTAACTATGGCTACACCTTC. Combining the CDR3 with reference TRBV5-1 and TRBJ1-2 gives the whole variable domain KAGVTQTPRYLIKTRGQQVTLSCSPISGHRSVSWYQQTPGQGLQFLFEYFSETQRNKGNFPGRFSGRQFSNSRSEMNVSTLELGDSALYLCASSPRTGGNYGYTFGSGTRLTVV.

The CDR3 DNA reads TGTGCCTGGAGTGTTGGGACAGACTATGGCTACACCTTC. Its translation is CAWSVGTDYGYTF. V and J are TRBV30 and TRBJ1-2; TRBD1 agrees at 7 bases. The CDR3 loop spans 13 amino acids. V was clipped by 0 bases and J by 3 bases; unmatched bases: 1. Looked up from germline, CDR1 is GTSNPN and CDR2 is SVGIG (reference sequence).